These T cell receptor beta chains were read from a single sample in a study of regulatory T cells. Sequencing was performed with immunoSEQ multiplex PCR; in TCRdb, only in-frame clones are kept and a portion is missing. Here the sample spans some 10,000 clones, approximately 84% being singletons. The sample taken for sequencing was CD8+ T cells sorted from blood. These receptors came from a person aged 18 to 29 with CD3G deficiency. CDR3s include the opening cysteine and the closing phenylalanine or tryptophan. The D gene is left open where the match is weak. The size field is filled for only some rows; it gives once, few, many or a size class.

d_call,clone_size,v_call,j_call,cdr3_aa,cdr3_nt
TRBD1,NA,TRBV28,TRBJ2-7,CASSLTGGAYEQYF,TGTGCCAGCAGTTTAACAGGGGGCGCGTACGAGCAGTACTTC
TRBD2,NA,TRBV10-3,TRBJ2-7,CASGLGTYEQYF,TGTGCCTCCGGACTAGGAACCTACGAGCAGTACTTC
TRBD2,NA,TRBV28,TRBJ2-1,CASSTRTSVYNEQFF,TGTGCCAGCAGCACAAGGACTAGCGTATACAATGAGCAGTTCTTC
NA,NA,TRBV27,TRBJ1-1,CASSKRGGRVNTEAFF,TGTGCCAGCAGCAAAAGGGGGGGCAGGGTGAACACTGAAGCTTTCTTT
NA,NA,TRBV28,TRBJ2-2,CASSPGHPNTGELFF,TGTGCCAGCAGCCCCGGACACCCGAACACCGGGGAGCTGTTTTTT
TRBD1,large,TRBV6-5,TRBJ2-7,CASSWGQGYEQYF,TGTGCCAGCAGCTGGGGACAGGGCTACGAGCAGTACTTC
NA,NA,TRBV7-9,TRBJ2-7,CASSLGSYEQYF,TGTGCCAGCAGCTTAGGGTCCTACGAGCAGTACTTC
TRBD1,NA,TRBV19,TRBJ1-2,CASSPTGATNYGYTF,TGTGCCAGTAGTCCGACAGGGGCTACTAACTATGGCTACACCTTC
TRBD1,once,TRBV5-1,TRBJ1-1,CASSWTTGGGTEAFF,TGCGCCAGCAGCTGGACAACAGGGGGAGGCACTGAAGCTTTCTTT
NA,NA,TRBV18,TRBJ2-7,CASSPGLGVGYEQYF,TGTGCCAGCTCACCAGGGCTCGGAGTCGGCTACGAGCAGTACTTC
NA,NA,TRBV5-1,TRBJ1-1,CASSLTVNTEAFF,TGCGCCAGCAGCTTAACGGTGAACACTGAAGCTTTCTTT
NA,NA,TRBV28,TRBJ1-1,CASSLPGTEAFF,TGTGCCAGCAGTTTACCTGGCACTGAAGCTTTCTTT
NA,NA,TRBV5-1,TRBJ2-3,CASSRLALRTDTQYF,TGCGCCAGCAGCCGCCTGGCTTTGAGAACGGATACGCAGTATTTT
NA,NA,TRBV10-3,TRBJ2-7,CAIRQGLSSYEQYF,TGTGCCATCAGGCAGGGCCTGAGCTCCTACGAGCAGTACTTC
TRBD2,NA,TRBV6-1,TRBJ2-2,CATSLAGGLSGELFF,TGTGCCACATCACTAGCGGGGGGACTCAGCGGGGAGCTGTTTTTT
TRBD2,NA,TRBV19,TRBJ2-1,CASSIGTSGEQFF,TGTGCCAGTAGTATTGGGACTAGCGGAGAGCAGTTCTTC
NA,once,TRBV6-1,TRBJ1-5,CASRKVWQGGQPQHF,TGTGCCAGCAGGAAGGTGTGGCAGGGTGGTCAGCCCCAGCATTTT
NA,NA,TRBV7-8,TRBJ2-3,CASSPPGAGRTDTQYF,TGTGCCAGCAGCCCCCCCGGAGCAGGGCGCACAGATACGCAGTATTTT
NA,NA,TRBV28,TRBJ2-5,CASSLDSQETQYF,TGTGCCAGCAGTTTAGACAGTCAAGAGACCCAGTACTTC
TRBD2,NA,TRBV27,TRBJ2-1,CASSETSGSAHEQFF,TGTGCCAGCAGTGAGACTAGCGGGAGTGCCCATGAGCAGTTCTTC
TRBD2,NA,TRBV11-2,TRBJ2-7,CASSLAGLAAEQYF,TGTGCCAGCAGCTTAGCGGGACTAGCGGCCGAGCAGTACTTC
NA,NA,TRBV6-5,TRBJ2-7,CASALGPTYEQYF,TGTGCCAGCGCGCTCGGGCCCACCTACGAGCAGTACTTC
NA,NA,TRBV13,TRBJ2-1,CASSLSGSYNEQFF,TGTGCCAGCAGCTTATCGGGGTCCTACAATGAGCAGTTCTTC
NA,NA,TRBV7-9,TRBJ2-1,CASSGESSPNEQFF,TGTGCCAGCAGTGGGGAATCAAGCCCAAACGAGCAGTTCTTC
NA,NA,TRBV6-1,TRBJ2-7,CASRGFYEQYF,TGTGCCAGCAGGGGGTTCTACGAGCAGTACTTC